The 28 T cell receptor beta chains presented below share a single source sample, sequenced in a study of cytomegalovirus exposure and HLA in healthy donors. PCR was performed using 60 Vbeta and 13 Jbeta primers. Assay: immunoSEQ multiplex PCR; the TCRdb copy retains only in-frame clones and omits some. In the table there are 90,000 or so clones, roughly 73% of which are singletons. Sequences were obtained from PBMCs. The receptors were gathered from a boy aged 5-17 years in good health and CMV-seronegative.

The count of this clone is one. The chain uses TRBV7-2 and TRBJ1-1; D ambiguous. The germline V gene encodes CDR1 SGHTA and CDR2 FQGNSA. The germline V and J ends were trimmed by 0 bases and 4 bases, with 9 bases remaining between them. This CDR3 is built from 14 residues. The CDR3 DNA is TGTGCCAGCAGCTTAGCCAGTAGAGGCACTGAAGCTTTCTTT. This sequence encodes CASSLASRGTEAFF.

There are a few counts of this clone. The CDR3 loop is CASISLRGQRSPLHF. CDR3 nucleotides: TGTGCCAGCATTTCCCTCCGAGGGCAGAGGTCACCCCTCCACTTT. The genes are TRBV27 and TRBJ1-6, with unresolved D. Per germline, CDR1 MNHEY and CDR2 SMNVEV (reference sequence). The CDR3 is 15 residues long. Trimming pared 7 bases from V and 10 bases from J, leaving 20 bases between.

This clone was recorded once. This rearrangement joins TRBV6-5 to TRBJ2-3, with a weak D call TRBD2 (5 bases). The CDR3 covers 12 residues. V was pared by 5 bases and J by 2 bases, with 5 bases between. Germline-derived CDR1 and CDR2 are MNHEY and SVGAGI. Here the CDR3 reads CASSRDTDTQYF. The DNA for the CDR3 is TGTGCCAGCAGTCGGGACACAGATACGCAGTATTTT.

The chain joins TRBV28 to TRBJ2-7; D is perhaps TRBD2 (7 bases). This CDR3 contains 13 residues. V lost 3 bases and J lost 7, with 13 bases in between. CDR1 and CDR2 (germline): MDHEN, SYDVKM. CDR3 coding DNA: TGTGCCAGCAGTTTTCGGGGGGCGCGGGAGCAGTACTTC. Protein: CASSFRGAREQYF.

The CDR3 coding sequence is TGTGCCAGCAGTTACTTACAGGGGGGCAATCAGCCCCAGCATTTT. Encoded protein: CASSYLQGGNQPQHF. The rearrangement links TRBV28 to TRBJ1-5, with 8 positions matching TRBD1. The CDR3 length is 15 residues. The germline gives CDR1 MDHEN, CDR2 SYDVKM. Unmatched junction bases numbered 4, after V lost 4 bases and J lost 2 bases.

The sample holds a few counts of this clone. The rearrangement uses TRBV28 and TRBJ2-6; perhaps TRBD1 as D (6 bases). Between the trimmed V and J ends, which lost 5 bases and 2 bases, there was a span of 10 bases. The CDR3 length is 15 residues. Germline-derived CDR1 and CDR2 are MDHEN and SYDVKM. The CDR3 coding sequence is TGTGCCAGCAGTACAGGGAAGGCTGGGGCCAACGTCCTGACTTTC. Amino acid sequence: CASSTGKAGANVLTF. Full variable domain (remainder filled in from reference TRBV28 and TRBJ2-6): DVKVTQSSRYLVKRTGEKVFLECVQDMDHENMFWYRQDPGLGLRLIYFSYDVKMKEKGDIPEGYSVSREKKERFSLILESASTNQTSMYLCASSTGKAGANVLTFGAGSRLTVL.

V and J are TRBV28 and TRBJ1-1, with D uncertain. In germline, CDR1 is MDHEN, CDR2 SYDVKM. The V end was cut by 5 bases, the J end by 5 bases, with 6 bases between. The CDR3 contains 11 residues. The CDR3 nucleotides read TGTGCCAGCAGTGAGGGAACTGAAGCTTTCTTT. This translates into CASSEGTEAFF.

The chain uses TRBV4-1 and TRBJ2-7; 7 bases map to TRBD1. V lost 5 bases and J lost 2; bases outside the gene matches: 6. The CDR3 is made up of 14 amino acids. From germline, CDR1 is MGHRA and CDR2 YSYEKL. The CDR3 sequence is CASSVRQGPYEQYF. DNA of the CDR3: TGCGCCAGCAGCGTCCGACAGGGCCCCTACGAGCAGTACTTC.

Here the CDR3 reads CASRTGGLGEKLFF. CDR3 in DNA: TGTGCCAGCAGAACAGGGGGGCTTGGTGAAAAACTGTTTTTT. This sequence joins TRBV28 and TRBJ1-4; 8 bases are a match to TRBD1. Germline V lookup: CDR1 MDHEN, CDR2 SYDVKM. The ends lost 6 bases at V and 7 bases at J; junction bases unmatched: 7. The CDR3 is 14 amino acids.

The J gene is TRBJ2-4, the V gene TRBV7-6, with a tentative D call TRBD1 (5 bases). The CDR3 is 15 amino acids. With 5 bases removed from V and 3 bases from J, the gap between germline ends came to 14 bases. Per germline, CDR1 SGHVS and CDR2 FNYEAQ. For the CDR3, the DNA is TGTGCCAGCAGCGGAGACAGTTATGACAAAAACATTCAGTACTTC. Encoded protein: CASSGDSYDKNIQYF.

This chain connects TRBV19 to TRBJ1-1; D perhaps matches TRBD1 (6 bases). Germline V gene sequence: CDR1 LNHDA, CDR2 SQIVND (reference sequence). This CDR3 contains 14 residues. Trimming cost V 5 bases and J 1 base, with 11 bases left between them. The CDR3 DNA is TGTGCCAGTAGTCATGACAGGAGGAACACTGAAGCTTTCTTT. Its translation is CASSHDRRNTEAFF.

CDR3 sequence reads: CASSGGYTEAFF. CDR3 sequence (DNA): TGTGCCAGCAGCGGGGGGTACACTGAAGCTTTCTTT. The chain recombines TRBV13 with TRBJ1-1; the D gene is possibly TRBD1 (5 bases). The CDR3 length is 12 residues. Per germline, CDR1 PRHDT and CDR2 FYEKMQ (reference sequence). Trimming pared 5 bases from V and 3 bases from J, leaving 7 bases between.

The table lists this clone with a count of one. The rearrangement links TRBV6-5 to TRBJ2-7; tentative D call: TRBD1 (5 bases). The V gene lost 6 bases and the J gene lost 3 bases, with 9 bases spanning the gap. CDR1 is MNHEY and CDR2 is SVGAGI in the germline V gene. The CDR3 has 12 amino acids. CDR3 in DNA: TGTGCCAGCAGCCACGACAGCTACGAGCAGTACTTC. Its translation is CASSHDSYEQYF.

The chain links TRBV28 to TRBJ1-2; possible D gene TRBD1, 5 bases. The CDR3 runs 15 residues. Trimming shortened V by 5 bases and J by 7 bases, and 20 bases separated the two germline ends. Germline values: CDR1 MDHEN, CDR2 SYDVKM. The CDR3 region has the DNA TGTGCCAGCAGTCTTAGGAAGGATGGGGCTGGTGGCTACACCTTC. As protein: CASSLRKDGAGGYTF.

The chain links TRBV11-2 to TRBJ1-2; the match to TRBD1 covers 9 bases. The CDR3 has 15 residues. Germline V gene lookup returns CDR1 SGHAT and CDR2 FQNNGV. V dropped 3 bases and J dropped 1; count of bases not matched to a gene: 3. This CDR3 is CASSLGQGFNYGYTF. The CDR3 DNA sequence: TGTGCCAGCAGCTTGGGACAGGGCTTTAACTATGGCTACACCTTC.

This chain uses TRBV7-2 with TRBJ2-1, with 11 bases identical to TRBD2. V lost 5 bases, J lost 7 bases, and 4 bases stayed unmatched. This CDR3 comprises 14 residues. Germline V lookup: CDR1 SGHTA, CDR2 FQGNSA. In nucleotides, the CDR3 is TGTGCCAGCAGCAACGGACTAGCGGGTAATGAGCAGTTCTTC. It encodes CASSNGLAGNEQFF.

This clone was recorded once. The genes are TRBV2 and TRBJ1-5, with D perhaps matching TRBD1 (6 bases). The CDR3 consists of 16 residues. Trimming pared 6 bases from V and 0 bases from J, leaving 15 bases between. The germline gives CDR1 SNHLY, CDR2 FYNNEI. The CDR3 DNA is TGTGCCAGCAGGGATCAAGGACAGTATAGCAATCAGCCCCAGCATTTT. It is translated as CASRDQGQYSNQPQHF.

CDR3 bases: TGCGCCAGCAGCCAAACGCTTCAGGGGAAAGACGAGCAGTACTTC. This sequence encodes CASSQTLQGKDEQYF. The chain is built from TRBV4-3 and TRBJ2-7; perhaps TRBD1 as D (6 bases). Germline V gene data show CDR1 as LGHNA and CDR2 as YSLEER. The CDR3 is 15 amino acids. V was cut by 2 bases and J by 5 bases, with 16 bases left in between.

The CDR3: CASSRGQAYEQYF. CDR3 DNA sequence: TGTGCCAGCAGTCGAGGACAGGCCTACGAGCAGTACTTC. V and J are TRBV27 and TRBJ2-7, with TRBD1 identical over 7 bases. The CDR3 runs 13 residues. CDR1 is MNHEY, CDR2 SMNVEV, per germline (reference sequence). Germline trimming cut 5 bases from V and 2 bases from J; bases unmatched to any gene: 3.

V and J are TRBV30 and TRBJ2-1, with D tentatively TRBD2 (6 bases). Trimming removed 3 bases at V and 7 bases at J, with 16 bases between. Per the germline V gene, CDR1 is GTSNPN and CDR2 is SVGIG (reference sequence). The CDR3 sequence is 14 residues long. Written as DNA, the CDR3 is TGTGCCTGGAGGTGGGATGTTGGAGGGAATGAGCAGTTCTTC. The encoded protein is CAWRWDVGGNEQFF.

V usage is TRBV9 and J usage is TRBJ1-1; the D gene is possibly TRBD1 (6 bases). This CDR3 spans 15 amino acids. The V gene's germline CDR1 is SGDLS and CDR2 YYNGEE. The V gene lost 3 bases and the J gene lost 5 bases, with 17 bases spanning the gap. Here the CDR3 reads CASSEIQGGKTEAFF. The CDR3 DNA reads TGTGCCAGCAGCGAGATACAGGGAGGGAAAACTGAAGCTTTCTTT.

The chain carries TRBV6-1 and TRBJ2-5, with D unclear. CDR3 size: 12 residues. Germline CDR1 MNHNS, CDR2 SASEGT. V lost 6 bases, J lost 2 bases, and 7 bases lay in between. The CDR3 is CASRPQQETQYF. CDR3 bases: TGTGCCAGCAGACCCCAGCAAGAGACCCAGTACTTC.

V and J are TRBV4-3 and TRBJ2-5; 16 bases fit TRBD2. Germline values: CDR1 LGHNA, CDR2 YSLEER. After removal of 3 bases from V and 3 bases from J, the junction contained 1 base not matched to a gene. The CDR3 length is 16 residues. CDR3: CASSQGLAGGEETQYF. CDR3 DNA: TGCGCCAGCAGCCAGGGACTAGCGGGAGGGGAAGAGACCCAGTACTTC.

The chain joins TRBV7-2 to TRBJ2-7, with a weak D call TRBD2 (6 bases). The germline gives CDR1 SGHTA, CDR2 FQGNSA. This CDR3 region has 17 residues. The V end was cut by 3 bases, the J end by 2 bases, with 20 bases between. The CDR3: CASSFPPGTGDTYEQYF. The CDR3, as DNA: TGTGCCAGCAGCTTCCCTCCCGGGACGGGAGATACCTACGAGCAGTACTTC.

V is TRBV18 and J is TRBJ2-3, with D possibly matching TRBD1 (5 bases). The CDR3 has 14 residues. Trimming pared 3 bases from V and 3 bases from J, leaving 10 bases between. Germline loops: CDR1 KGHSH, CDR2 LQKENI. The DNA of the CDR3 is TGTGCCAGCTCACCTTTAGACAGAACAGATACGCAGTATTTT. Protein product: CASSPLDRTDTQYF.

The chain recombines TRBV23-1 with TRBJ2-7; TRBD1 agrees at 7 bases. TRBV23-1 counts as an open reading frame of uncertain function. The CDR3 extends over 14 amino acids. With 2 bases clipped from V and 2 bases from J, the junction kept 3 bases outside the gene matches. The CDR3 nucleotides read TGCGCCAGCAGTCAAAACAGGGGAGCCTACGAGCAGTACTTC. Protein product: CASSQNRGAYEQYF.

The chain recombines TRBV30 with TRBJ1-1, with D unresolved. Germline values: CDR1 GTSNPN, CDR2 SVGIG (reference sequence). This CDR3 region has 13 residues. V shed 5 bases and J shed 3 bases, with 13 bases lying between them. In nucleotides, the CDR3 is TGTGCCTGGTCAAACGCCGGGTACACTGAAGCTTTCTTT. Translated, it gives CAWSNAGYTEAFF.

This clone was picked up a small number of times. The chain uses TRBV7-2 and TRBJ2-7, with 8 bases matching TRBD2. With 4 bases clipped from V and 7 bases from J, the junction kept 6 bases outside the gene matches. CDR1 SGHTA and CDR2 FQGNSA come from the germline V gene. The CDR3 is made up of 13 amino acids. CDR3 DNA sequence: TGTGCCAGCAGCTGGCGGGAGGAGCGGGAGCAGTACTTC. Translation gives CASSWREEREQYF.